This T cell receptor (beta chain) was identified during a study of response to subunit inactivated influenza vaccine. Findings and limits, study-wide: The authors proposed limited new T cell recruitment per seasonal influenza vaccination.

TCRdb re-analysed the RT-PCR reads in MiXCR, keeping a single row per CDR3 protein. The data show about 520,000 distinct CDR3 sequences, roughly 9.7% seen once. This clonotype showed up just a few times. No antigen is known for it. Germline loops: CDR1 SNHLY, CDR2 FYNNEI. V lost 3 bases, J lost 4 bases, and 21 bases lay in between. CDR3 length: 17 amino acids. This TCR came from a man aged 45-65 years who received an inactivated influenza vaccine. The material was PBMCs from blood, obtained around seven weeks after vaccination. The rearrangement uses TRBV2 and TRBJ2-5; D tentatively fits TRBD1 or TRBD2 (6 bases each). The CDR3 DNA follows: TGTGCCAGCAGTGAGGGGGGTGGGCAGGGGTTTGGAGAGACCCAGTACTTC. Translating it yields CASSEGGGQGFGETQYF.